This T cell receptor (beta chain) derives from a study of spatial heterogeneity in lung cancer. For the study at large: The donors, 72 patients with untreated early-stage non-small cell lung cancer, provided the samples. Alpha-chain detections were consistently fewer than beta-chain detections among the sequences.

This clonotype was seen a handful of times. No antigen is known for it. Every TCR cDNA molecule bore a unique molecular identifier. TCRdb re-derived calls from the 5' RACE reads in MiXCR, one entry per CDR3 protein. The repertoire holds roughly 120,000 distinct CDR3 sequences, 12% seen once, with 16% in the top ten. Time point: blood at routine non-recurrence follow-up after resection. Sequencing of whole RNA from tumor, nontumor lung or frozen PBMC involved no sorting. Study outcomes and limitations: TCRs found ubiquitously expanded in tumor appeared in blood more at resection than at follow-up.

The sample was PBMCs, taken at follow-up. This sequence originates from a male donor with early-stage non-small cell lung cancer.

The CDR3 DNA follows: TGCGCCAGCAGCCAAGAATCGAGCGTGCTCGTGAATGAGCAGTTCTTC. Residues: CASSQESSVLVNEQFF. The chain uses TRBV4-1 and TRBJ2-1; D is ambiguous. Germline V gene lookup returns CDR1 MGHRA and CDR2 YSYEKL. V was clipped by 0 bases and J by 7 bases, with 16 bases between them. This CDR3 spans 16 amino acids.